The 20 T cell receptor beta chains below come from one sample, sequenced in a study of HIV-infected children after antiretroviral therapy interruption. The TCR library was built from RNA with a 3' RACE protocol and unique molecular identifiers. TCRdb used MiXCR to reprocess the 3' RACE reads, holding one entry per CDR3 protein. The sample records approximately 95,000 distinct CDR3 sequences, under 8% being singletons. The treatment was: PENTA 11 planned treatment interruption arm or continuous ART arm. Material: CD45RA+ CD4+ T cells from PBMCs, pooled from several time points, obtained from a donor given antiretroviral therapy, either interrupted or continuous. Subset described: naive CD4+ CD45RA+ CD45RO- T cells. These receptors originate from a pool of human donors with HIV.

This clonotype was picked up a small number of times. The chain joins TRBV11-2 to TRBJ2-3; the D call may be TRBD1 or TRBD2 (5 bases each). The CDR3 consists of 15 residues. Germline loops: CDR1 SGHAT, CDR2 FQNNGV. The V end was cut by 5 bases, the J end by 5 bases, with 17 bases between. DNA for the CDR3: TGTGCCAGCAGCCGACGACGGGACGGCCAAGATACGCAGTATTTT. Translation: CASSRRRDGQDTQYF.

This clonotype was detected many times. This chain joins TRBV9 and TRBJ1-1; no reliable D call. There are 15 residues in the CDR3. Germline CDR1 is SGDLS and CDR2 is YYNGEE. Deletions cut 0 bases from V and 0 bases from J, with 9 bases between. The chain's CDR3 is CASSVEHRMNTEAFF. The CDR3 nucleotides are TGTGCCAGCAGCGTAGAACACCGCATGAACACTGAAGCTTTCTTT.

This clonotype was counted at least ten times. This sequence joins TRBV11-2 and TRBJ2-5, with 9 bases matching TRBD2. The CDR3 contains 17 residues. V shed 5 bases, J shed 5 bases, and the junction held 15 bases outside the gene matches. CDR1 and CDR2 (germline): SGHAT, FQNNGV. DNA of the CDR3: TGTGCCAGCAGCCCGCGGGCCGCGCTAGCGGGATATGAGACCCAGTACTTC. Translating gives CASSPRAALAGYETQYF.

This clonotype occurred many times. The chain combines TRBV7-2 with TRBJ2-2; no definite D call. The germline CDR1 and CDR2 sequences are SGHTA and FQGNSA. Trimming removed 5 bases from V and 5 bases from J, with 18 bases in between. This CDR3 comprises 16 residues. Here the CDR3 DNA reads TGTGCCAGCAGCCTCTACTTGGGGAAGAGTACCGGGGAGCTGTTTTTT. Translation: CASSLYLGKSTGELFF.

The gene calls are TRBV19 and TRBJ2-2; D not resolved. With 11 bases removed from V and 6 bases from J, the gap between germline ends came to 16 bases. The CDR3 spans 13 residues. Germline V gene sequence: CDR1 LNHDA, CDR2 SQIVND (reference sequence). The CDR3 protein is CAGSSSGAGELFF. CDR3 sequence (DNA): TGTGCCGGGTCTAGTTCAGGTGCCGGGGAGCTGTTTTTT.

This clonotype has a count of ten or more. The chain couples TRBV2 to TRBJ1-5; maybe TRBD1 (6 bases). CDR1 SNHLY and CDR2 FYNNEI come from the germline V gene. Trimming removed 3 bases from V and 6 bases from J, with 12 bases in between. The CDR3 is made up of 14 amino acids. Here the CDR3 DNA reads TGTGCCAGCAGTGACACAGGGAGACGTCAGCCCCAGCATTTT. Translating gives CASSDTGRRQPQHF.

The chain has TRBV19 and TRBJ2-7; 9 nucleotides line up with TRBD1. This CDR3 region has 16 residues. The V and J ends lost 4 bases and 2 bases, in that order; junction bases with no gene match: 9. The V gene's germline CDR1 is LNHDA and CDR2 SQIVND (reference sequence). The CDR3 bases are TGTGCCAGTAGTACCCCTCGGACAGGGGCGACCTACGAGCAGTACTTC. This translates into CASSTPRTGATYEQYF.

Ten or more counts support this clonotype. This chain's CDR3 is CASSYRTGLYNEQFF. The CDR3 nucleotides read TGTGCCAGCAGTTACCGGACAGGACTTTACAATGAGCAGTTCTTC. This chain connects TRBV6-2 or TRBV6-3 to TRBJ2-1; 7 nucleotides align to TRBD1. CDR1 and CDR2 from the germline V gene are MNHEY and SVGEGT. V dropped 2 bases and J dropped 4; count of bases not matched to a gene: 5. The CDR3 loop spans 15 amino acids.

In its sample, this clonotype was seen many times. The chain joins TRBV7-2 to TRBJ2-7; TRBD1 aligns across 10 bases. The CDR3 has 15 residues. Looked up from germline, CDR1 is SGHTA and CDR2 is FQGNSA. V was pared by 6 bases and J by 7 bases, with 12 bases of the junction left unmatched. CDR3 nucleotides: TGTGCCAGCAGACCCGCCGGGACAGGGGTCAATGAGCAGTACTTC. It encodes CASRPAGTGVNEQYF.

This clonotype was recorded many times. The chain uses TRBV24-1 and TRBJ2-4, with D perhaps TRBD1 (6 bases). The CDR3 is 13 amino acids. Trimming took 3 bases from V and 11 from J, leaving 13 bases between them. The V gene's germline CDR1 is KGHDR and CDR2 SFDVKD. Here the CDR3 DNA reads TGTGCCACCAGTGATGTCAACAGGGATCTTCAGTACTTC. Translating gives CATSDVNRDLQYF.

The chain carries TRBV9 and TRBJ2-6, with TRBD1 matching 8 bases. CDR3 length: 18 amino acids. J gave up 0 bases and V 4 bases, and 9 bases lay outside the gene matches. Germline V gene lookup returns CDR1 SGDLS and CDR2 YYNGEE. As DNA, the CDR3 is TGTGCCAGCAGCCACCCAGGGGGCGGCCTCTCTGGGGCCAACGTCCTGACTTTC. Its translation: CASSHPGGGLSGANVLTF.

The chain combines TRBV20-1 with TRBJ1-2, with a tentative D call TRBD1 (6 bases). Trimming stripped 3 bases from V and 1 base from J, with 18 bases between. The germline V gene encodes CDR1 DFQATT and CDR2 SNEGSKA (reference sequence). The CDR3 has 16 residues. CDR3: CSARDRDNTINYGYTF. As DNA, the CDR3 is TGCAGTGCTAGGGACCGGGACAACACGATTAACTATGGCTACACCTTC.

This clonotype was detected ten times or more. The CDR3 DNA sequence: TGTGCCAGCAGTTTGACAGGGGGCTCTGGGGCCAACGTCCTGACTTTC. It specifies CASSLTGGSGANVLTF. This rearrangement joins TRBV6-5 to TRBJ2-6; 9 bases align to TRBD1. Losses at the gene ends were 4 bases for V and 0 bases for J; bases not matched to a gene: 1. CDR1 and CDR2 from the germline V gene are MNHEY and SVGAGI. The CDR3 is 16 amino acids.

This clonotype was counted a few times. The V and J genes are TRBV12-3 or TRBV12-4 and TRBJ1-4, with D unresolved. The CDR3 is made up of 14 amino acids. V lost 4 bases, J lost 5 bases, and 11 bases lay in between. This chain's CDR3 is CASSWRVPNEKLFF. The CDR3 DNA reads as TGTGCCAGCAGTTGGAGGGTCCCAAATGAAAAACTGTTTTTT.

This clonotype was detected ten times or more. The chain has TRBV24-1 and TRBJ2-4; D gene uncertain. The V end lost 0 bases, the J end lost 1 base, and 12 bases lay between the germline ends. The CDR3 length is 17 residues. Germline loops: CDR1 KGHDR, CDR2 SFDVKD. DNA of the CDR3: TGTGCCACCAGTGATTTGGTGGGCGCGGTCGCCAAAAACATTCAGTACTTC. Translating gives CATSDLVGAVAKNIQYF.

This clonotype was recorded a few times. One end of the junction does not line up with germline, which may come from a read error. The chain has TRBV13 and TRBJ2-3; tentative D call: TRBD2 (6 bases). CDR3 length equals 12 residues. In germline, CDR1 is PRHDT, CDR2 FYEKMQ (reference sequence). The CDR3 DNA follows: TGTGCCAGTCGGGACTGGGGAGAAACGCTGTATTTT. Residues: CASRDWGETLYF.

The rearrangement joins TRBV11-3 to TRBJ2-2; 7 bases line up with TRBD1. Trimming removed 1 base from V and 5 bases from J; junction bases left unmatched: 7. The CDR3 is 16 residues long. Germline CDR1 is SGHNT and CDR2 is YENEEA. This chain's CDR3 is CASSLGLDRITGELFF. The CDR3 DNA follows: TGTGCCAGCAGCTTAGGTTTGGACAGGATAACCGGGGAGCTGTTTTTT.

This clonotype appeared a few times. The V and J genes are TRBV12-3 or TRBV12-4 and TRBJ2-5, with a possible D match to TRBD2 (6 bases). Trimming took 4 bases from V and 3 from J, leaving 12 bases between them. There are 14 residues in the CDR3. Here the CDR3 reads CASSSRGLKETQYF. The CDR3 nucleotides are TGTGCCAGCAGTTCCCGGGGACTTAAAGAGACCCAGTACTTC.

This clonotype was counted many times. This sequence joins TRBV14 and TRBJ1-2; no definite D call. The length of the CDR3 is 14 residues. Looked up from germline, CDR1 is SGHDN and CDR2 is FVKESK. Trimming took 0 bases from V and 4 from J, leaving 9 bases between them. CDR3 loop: CASSQEGGFYGYTF. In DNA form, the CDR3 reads TGTGCCAGCAGCCAAGAAGGCGGATTCTATGGCTACACCTTC.

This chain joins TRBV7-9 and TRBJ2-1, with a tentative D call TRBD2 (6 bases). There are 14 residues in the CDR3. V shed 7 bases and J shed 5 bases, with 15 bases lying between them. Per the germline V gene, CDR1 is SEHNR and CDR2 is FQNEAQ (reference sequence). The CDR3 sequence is CASMVPGGNNEQFF. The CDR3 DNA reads TGTGCCAGCATGGTCCCCGGGGGAAACAATGAGCAGTTCTTC.